The T cell receptor beta chain under discussion was sequenced for a study of OX40 agonist ivuxolimab in advanced cancers. Context from the whole study: Ivuxolimab was a fully human IgG2 agonistic monoclonal antibody targeting the costimulatory receptor OX40 (CD134). Intravenous ivuxolimab was administered to patients every 2 weeks at six dose levels: 0.01, 0.1, 0.3, 1.5, 3 and 10 mg/kg. Of the approximately 54 patients in dose escalation, around 20 had hepatocellular carcinoma, approximately 15 had melanoma, 9 had renal cell carcinoma and 9 had head and neck cancer. In the dose-escalation cohort, roughly four fifths of patients were male, and the mean age was approximately 64 years, with a range of about 23 to 85. Prior anti-PD-1, anti-PD-L1 or anti-CTLA-4 therapy was permitted, and 35% to 40% of dose-escalation patients had received checkpoint inhibitors. Three dose-escalation patients achieved partial responses, one with hepatocellular carcinoma and two with cutaneous melanoma. The purpose of peripheral TCRbeta sequencing was to test whether ivuxolimab changed TCR sequence diversity and led to clonal T-cell expansion. The monotherapy dose-escalation portion (N ≈ 55 patients) of the phase I ivuxolimab trial is reported in the paper.

General conclusions and limits of the study: Antigen specificity was not determined for the clonally expanded peripheral T cells. After ivuxolimab, CD8+ T cells had more expanded clones than CD4+ T cells on average. Clonal expansion of both CD4+ and CD8+ blood T cells was observed from baseline to week 6 at doses 0.1 to 3.0 mg/kg. Low levels of normalized T-cell clonal expansion were also shown by some nonresponding patients. In partial responders in the 0.1-3.0 mg/kg groups, normalized peripheral clonal expansion was found to be among the lowest, especially among CD8+ T cells.

After removal of 6 bases from V and 4 bases from J, the junction retains 2 bases not matched to a gene. From a lookup of the germline V gene, CDR1 and CDR2 are MDHEN and SYDVKM. Spanning cysteine to phenylalanine, the CDR3 consists of 14 amino acids. The sequence is cut down to CDR3 DNA, 42 bases in frame from base 1. The trial excluded patients who had a history of autoimmune disease or were on systemic immunosuppression. In every dose cohort, peripheral blood was drawn for TCR sequencing at baseline, cycle 4 day 1, and cycle 7 day 1. The samples were taken from a phase I, first-in-human, multicenter, open-label dose-escalation trial of ivuxolimab. Adults with locally advanced or metastatic melanoma, renal cell, hepatocellular, or head and neck squamous cell carcinoma were enrolled in the trial. Before TCR sequencing, CD4+ T cells and CD8+ T cells from peripheral blood were sorted into separate populations.

For sequencing of the TCRbeta CDR3 region, genomic DNA was extracted from the sorted cells. TCRbeta CDR3 regions were sequenced using the immunoSEQ Assay. TCRdb re-hosts the immuneACCESS table, in-frame sequences only. Its copies lack some clones; in the studies checked, an unresolved V gene accounts for under half of them, and the cause for the rest is not known. In this sample the table shows about 69,000 clones, 91% of which occur a single time. The ten largest make up more than 12% of the sample. About this clone itself: There is no known antigen for this receptor. No clone much larger than this one lies a single base away; base qualities are absent.

The TCR originated in an adult with an advanced solid tumor such as melanoma, head and neck, liver or kidney cancer. Rearrangement joined TRBV28 to TRBJ2-1; TRBD2 matches 11 bases in the middle. Sequenced material: CD4+ or CD8+ T cells sorted from blood, taken in a trial of the OX40 agonist ivuxolimab. The DNA is TGTGCCAGCAGAGGGACTAGCGGTTACAATGAGCAGTTCTTC. Its coded protein is CASRGTSGYNEQFF.